This TCR beta chain was identified in a study of T cell responses to AZD1222 COVID-19 vaccine. Whole-study results and caveats: Clonal diversity was possibly underestimated; the donors were predominantly white British and more often female. The study reported that nearly half of spike-specific TCRs target unmutated variant regions.

In this sample, this clone turned up once. As yet, its antigen is unknown. V was shortened by 4 bases and J by 4 bases, with 8 bases between the two germline ends. In germline, CDR1 is MGHDK, CDR2 SYGVNS. The CDR3 has 13 residues. Profiled with immunoSEQ multiplex PCR; TCRdb holds only in-frame clones, not every one. The repertoire has 95,000 to 150,000 clones, less than 90% of them found once; the top ten carry 4.4%. This material consisted of peripheral blood, taken on day 0 of AZD1222 vaccination. The source of this sequence is an adult in good health. This chain links TRBV25-1 with TRBJ1-5; D not certain. The CDR3 DNA follows: TGTGCCAGCAGTGGTGGACGGAATCAGCCCCAGCATTTT. It specifies CASSGGRNQPQHF.